This T cell receptor beta chain was sequenced for a study of blood T cells in healthy people across ages. Study-wide results and limits: Lack of knowledge of donor CMV status possibly confounded expanded clonotype changes. Age brought a roughly linear fall in TCR beta diversity measured per million T cells.

Using a J-beta primer mix together with a sample-barcoded 5' primer, a second PCR was run for about 6 to 11 cycles. One entry per CDR3 protein results from TCRdb running MiXCR on the 5' RACE reads. Of approximately 800,000 distinct CDR3 sequences listed, 62% are singletons. Staff drew roughly 10 milliliters of peripheral blood from each donor. Every sample had a minimum of 6 million PBMCs isolated. In regard to this clonotype: Its antigen is as yet unknown.

The germline V and J ends were trimmed by 0 bases and 5 bases, with 13 bases remaining between them. Germline V lookup: CDR1 SGDLS, CDR2 YYNGEE. The CDR3 spans 15 residues. The origin of this receptor is a man under 40 in good health. The V call is TRBV9, the J call TRBJ2-3; a weak D match, TRBD2 (5 bases). Sequenced sample: blood. The CDR3 coding sequence is TGTGCCAGCAGCGTAGCCCCCTTCGGGGAAGATACGCAGTATTTT. This codes for CASSVAPFGEDTQYF.